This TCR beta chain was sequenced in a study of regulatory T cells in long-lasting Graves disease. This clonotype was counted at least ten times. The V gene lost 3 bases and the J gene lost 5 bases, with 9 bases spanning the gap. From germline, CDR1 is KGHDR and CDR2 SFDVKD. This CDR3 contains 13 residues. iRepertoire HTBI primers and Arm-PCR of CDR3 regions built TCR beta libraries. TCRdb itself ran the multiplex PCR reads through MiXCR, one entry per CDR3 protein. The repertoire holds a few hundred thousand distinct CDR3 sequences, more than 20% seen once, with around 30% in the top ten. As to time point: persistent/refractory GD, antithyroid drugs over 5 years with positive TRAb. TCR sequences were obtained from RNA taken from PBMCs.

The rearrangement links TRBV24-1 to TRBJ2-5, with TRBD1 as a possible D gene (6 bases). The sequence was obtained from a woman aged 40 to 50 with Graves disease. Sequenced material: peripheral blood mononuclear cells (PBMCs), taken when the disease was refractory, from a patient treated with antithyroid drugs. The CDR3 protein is CATSDTGIETQYF. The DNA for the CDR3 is TGTGCCACCAGTGATACAGGGATTGAGACCCAGTACTTC.